Presented here are 25 T cell receptor beta chains from one specimen sequenced in a study of blood T cells in healthy people across ages. Primed by a sample-barcoded 5' primer and a J-beta primer mix, a second PCR proceeded for roughly 7 to 12 cycles. TCRdb passed the 5' RACE reads through MiXCR, listing each CDR3 protein once. This table holds roughly 2 million distinct CDR3 sequences, around 48% found once. The specimen was blood. The receptor source for this set is a woman aged 40 to 55 in good health.

In this sample, this clonotype turned up a few times. V and J are TRBV6-2 or TRBV6-3 and TRBJ2-5; 7 bases agree with TRBD1. Germline-derived CDR1 and CDR2 are MNHEY and SVGEGT. The V and J ends lost 4 bases and 5 bases, in that order; junction bases with no gene match: 19. This CDR3 is 18 amino acids long. The CDR3 DNA is TGTGCCAGCAGTTCCGACAGGGAAGAACGAATAGAATGGGAGACCCAGTACTTC. Translated, it gives CASSSDREERIEWETQYF.

This clonotype has just a few counts. This rearrangement joins TRBV27 to TRBJ2-7; 8 nucleotides match TRBD1. CDR3 length: 14 amino acids. Germline V CDR1 and CDR2: MNHEY, SMNVEV (reference sequence). Trimming removed 2 bases from V and 6 bases from J; junction bases left unmatched: 6. The CDR3 spells CASSLIQGAGEQYF. The CDR3 region has the DNA TGTGCCAGCAGTTTAATTCAGGGGGCCGGCGAGCAGTACTTC.

The chain combines TRBV18 with TRBJ2-5, with D possibly matching TRBD1 (7 bases). Per the germline V gene, CDR1 is KGHSH and CDR2 is LQKENI. The CDR3 length is 16 residues. V lost 6 bases to trimming and J lost 2 bases, with 19 bases between them. CDR3 nucleotides: TGTGCCAGCTCTTCCCGGGGGACAGTTCCACAAGAGACCCAGTACTTC. This gives the protein CASSSRGTVPQETQYF.

This clonotype was detected a few times. CDR3 region: CASSQDGGGAVDEQFF. In DNA form, the CDR3 reads TGCGCCAGCAGCCAAGACGGCGGGGGGGCCGTAGATGAGCAGTTCTTC. The J gene is TRBJ2-1, the V gene TRBV4-3; 9 bases align to TRBD2. The CDR3 runs to 16 residues. V was clipped by 0 bases and J by 8 bases; unmatched bases: 8. Germline values: CDR1 LGHNA, CDR2 YSLEER.

This sequence joins TRBV25-1 and TRBJ2-3; 9 bases agree with TRBD2. The length of the CDR3 is 15 residues. From germline, CDR1 is MGHDK and CDR2 SYGVNS. V trimming: 3 bases; J trimming: 1 base; junction bases outside the gene matches: 2. CDR3 DNA sequence: TGTGCCAGCAGTGATATAGCGGGGGGCACAGATACGCAGTATTTT. Protein product: CASSDIAGGTDTQYF.

A remark on this clonotype: One junction end does not reproduce the germline sequence, and a read error may be involved. The chain employs TRBV27 and TRBJ1-6; no clear D gene. The CDR3 consists of 12 residues. The V gene's germline CDR1 is MNHEY and CDR2 SMNVEV (reference sequence). CDR3 residues: CAGSLGWSPLHF. The CDR3 DNA follows: TGTGCCGGCAGTTTAGGTTGGTCACCCCTCCACTTT.

This chain uses TRBV20-1 with TRBJ2-5, with TRBD2 matching over 9 bases. V gave up 4 bases and J gave up 3 bases; unmatched junction bases: 12. CDR1 is DFQATT, CDR2 SNEGSKA, per germline (reference sequence). The CDR3 spans 16 residues. The CDR3 DNA is TGCAGTGCTACATTTGCGTCCGGACTAGCGAAAGAGACCCAGTACTTC. It specifies CSATFASGLAKETQYF.

V gene TRBV9 combines with J gene TRBJ2-3; D ambiguous. V was pared by 1 base and J by 6 bases, with 18 bases between. CDR1 is SGDLS, CDR2 YYNGEE, per germline. The CDR3 covers 16 residues. The DNA for the CDR3 is TGTGCCAGCAGCGTAAGTCCGGACGTAAGTCGGGATACGCAGTATTTT. Translated: CASSVSPDVSRDTQYF.

This chain connects TRBV6-5 to TRBJ1-6; no reliable D call. CDR3 length: 13 residues. The germline V and J ends were trimmed by 7 bases and 7 bases, with 11 bases remaining between them. From germline, CDR1 is MNHEY and CDR2 SVGAGI. The CDR3 spells CASTTRRNSPLHF. CDR3 nucleotide sequence: TGTGCCAGCACAACCCGGCGAAATTCACCCCTCCACTTT.

This sequence joins TRBV6-5 and TRBJ2-1, with D possibly being TRBD1 (6 bases). Germline-derived CDR1 and CDR2 are MNHEY and SVGAGI. Trimming left V 2 bases short and J 5 bases short, with 25 bases between. CDR3 length: 19 amino acids. CDR3 sequence: CASSYPRDTSLGMNNEQFF. The DNA for the CDR3 is TGTGCCAGCAGTTACCCCCGGGACACTAGTCTTGGGATGAACAATGAGCAGTTCTTC.

The rearrangement links TRBV7-2 to TRBJ2-1; D might be TRBD1 (6 bases). V lost 2 bases and J lost 9, with 17 bases in between. From germline, CDR1 is SGHTA and CDR2 FQGNSA. The CDR3 consists of 15 residues. DNA of the CDR3: TGTGCCAGCAGCTTATTGGGCAGGGGTAAGGTTGAGCAGTTCTTC. It codes for CASSLLGRGKVEQFF.

The genes are TRBV20-1 and TRBJ2-1; D unclear. The CDR3 is made up of 16 amino acids. Germline V CDR1 and CDR2: DFQATT, SNEGSKA (reference sequence). Deletions cut 6 bases from V and 8 bases from J, with 26 bases between. For the CDR3, the DNA is TGCAGTGCCCATCCCCGCCCGGAAAATGACCGGGATGAGCAGTTCTTC. The encoded protein is CSAHPRPENDRDEQFF.

In this sample, this clonotype turned up a few times. CDR3 region: CASSRPGGQGGETQYF. Written as DNA, the CDR3 is TGTGCCAGCAGCCGACCCGGAGGCCAGGGTGGAGAGACCCAGTACTTC. The V call is TRBV12-3 or TRBV12-4, the J call TRBJ2-5; D is perhaps TRBD1 or TRBD2 (5 bases each). This CDR3 contains 16 residues. V was shortened by 6 bases and J by 4 bases, with 21 bases between the two germline ends.

The rearrangement uses TRBV5-6 and TRBJ2-5; the match to TRBD1 covers 9 bases. The DNA end lines up better with TRBJ2-7; the J call may be wrong. The CDR3 contains 15 residues. Germline values: CDR1 SGHDT, CDR2 YYEEEE. In DNA, the CDR3 is TGTGCCAGCAGCTTAGGACAGGGGATGGCCTACGAGCAGTACTTC. Amino acids: CASSLGQGMAYEQYF.

This clonotype was observed a few times. The J gene is TRBJ2-1, the V gene TRBV21-1. TRBV21-1 is assigned pseudogene status. CDR3 length: 14 residues. The CDR3 coding sequence is TGTGCCAGCAGCACTGGAACGGGTGTAACTGAGCAGTTCTTC. Translating it yields CASSTGTGVTEQFF.

This clonotype came up once. The CDR3 nucleotides read TGTGCCAGCAGATACAGGGGGATGCTCGATGGCTACACCTTC. Translating gives CASRYRGMLDGYTF. The chain couples TRBV28 to TRBJ1-2, with 8 nucleotides matching TRBD1. Germline values: CDR1 MDHEN, CDR2 SYDVKM. The CDR3 length is 14 residues. Trimming cost V 6 bases and J 6 bases; bases outside gene matches: 9.

V is TRBV20-1 and J is TRBJ2-3; 15 nucleotides line up with TRBD2. The CDR3 is 16 amino acids. Germline CDR1 DFQATT, CDR2 SNEGSKA (reference sequence). Germline trimming cut 5 bases from V and 4 bases from J; bases unmatched to any gene: 7. The CDR3 DNA is TGCAGTGCTGGCGCTGGACTAGCGGGGGGGGCAGATACGCAGTATTTT. It translates to CSAGAGLAGGADTQYF.

This clonotype was detected a few times. The gene calls are TRBV29-1 and TRBJ2-7; 10 nucleotides agree with TRBD1. Germline V lookup: CDR1 SQVTM, CDR2 ANQGSEA. The CDR3 runs to 14 residues. Unmatched junction bases numbered 12, after V lost 6 bases and J lost 7 bases. The CDR3: CSVLADRGLGEQYF. CDR3 bases: TGCAGCGTCCTTGCCGACAGGGGGCTAGGGGAGCAGTACTTC.

This clonotype was found a few times. The rearrangement links TRBV4-3 to TRBJ2-7, with D uncertain. Germline CDR1 is LGHNA and CDR2 is YSLEER. With 3 bases removed from V and 1 base from J, the gap between germline ends came to 10 bases. The CDR3 contains 14 residues. The DNA of the CDR3 is TGCGCCAGCAGCCATTACAAGACATCCTACGAGCAGTACTTC. The encoded protein is CASSHYKTSYEQYF.

The chain is built from TRBV29-1 and TRBJ2-5; D not certain. The germline CDR1 and CDR2 sequences are SQVTM and ANQGSEA. V lost 8 bases, J lost 1 base, and 14 bases lay in between. This CDR3 is 13 amino acids long. CDR3 sequence (DNA): TGCAGCTGGTTGGTAGCCAGCCAAGAGACCCAGTACTTC. The encoded protein is CSWLVASQETQYF.

This clonotype was observed a handful of times. The V call is TRBV28, the J call TRBJ1-1; no clear D. The CDR3 covers 15 residues. V was clipped by 5 bases and J by 3 bases, with 16 bases between them. CDR1 is MDHEN and CDR2 is SYDVKM in the germline V gene. The CDR3 sequence is CASSPRGGRYTEAFF. The CDR3 DNA follows: TGTGCCAGCAGTCCCCGGGGAGGGAGGTACACTGAAGCTTTCTTT.

The V and J genes are TRBV5-1 and TRBJ1-2; D gene unclear. The CDR3 extends over 14 amino acids. Trimming stripped 3 bases from V and 4 bases from J, with 13 bases between. Per the germline V gene, CDR1 is SGHRS and CDR2 is YFSETQ. CDR3 residues: CASSSSGPLYGYTF. DNA for the CDR3: TGCGCCAGCAGCTCGAGCGGACCGCTCTATGGCTACACCTTC.

This sequence joins TRBV7-9 and TRBJ2-6; the D gene is possibly TRBD1 (6 bases). V was shortened by 5 bases and J by 0 bases, with 14 bases between the two germline ends. Germline lookup yields CDR1 SEHNR and CDR2 FQNEAQ (reference sequence). This CDR3 has 17 residues. The CDR3 protein is CASSPSRDISGANVLTF. The DNA for the CDR3 is TGTGCCAGCAGCCCGTCCCGGGACATCTCTGGGGCCAACGTCCTGACTTTC.

The chain employs TRBV10-1 and TRBJ2-4; D remains unclear. Germline V gives CDR1 WNHNN, CDR2 SYGVQD (reference sequence). CDR3 length equals 14 residues. The ends were cut back, 0 bases at V and 5 bases at J, with 8 bases in the middle. DNA for the CDR3: TGCGCCAGCAGTGAGTCGCACACAGAAAACATTCAGTACTTC. Translation: CASSESHTENIQYF.

V is TRBV20-1 and J is TRBJ1-4, with 10 bases that match TRBD1. CDR1 DFQATT and CDR2 SNEGSKA come from the germline V gene (reference sequence). V was pared by 1 base and J by 2 bases, with 16 bases of the junction left unmatched. The CDR3 sequence is 20 residues long. The CDR3 bases are TGCAGTGCTAGAGGCCCGGGACAGGGGTCTTGGACGTCCACTAATGAAAAACTGTTTTTT. It translates to CSARGPGQGSWTSTNEKLFF.